What follows are 12 T cell receptor beta chains derived from one specimen sequenced in a study of post-analysis software for immune sequencing data. TCR beta cDNA libraries included unique molecular identifiers. TCRdb reprocessed the PCR reads via MiXCR and lists one record per CDR3 protein. The profile shows hundreds of thousands of distinct CDR3 sequences, 25% to 30% of them singletons. The study, taken as a whole, reports: Patients used several TRBV segments, including TRBV5-6, TRBV5-1 and TRBV20-1, more often than controls.

These receptors lack a known antigen. Material for sequencing was blood. The receptors derive from a girl between 10 and 17 years old with multiple sclerosis.

This clonotype was counted many times. The chain couples TRBV11-2 to TRBJ2-7; D may be TRBD2 (5 bases). Trimming took off 1 base at V and 5 bases at J, with 12 bases between the two ends. Germline-derived CDR1 and CDR2 are SGHAT and FQNNGV. The CDR3 has 14 residues. CDR3 DNA: TGTGCCAGCAGCTTAGTCCGCGGGTCGCACGAGCAGTACTTC. As protein: CASSLVRGSHEQYF. Looking up the rest from reference TRBV11-2 and TRBJ2-7 gives the full variable domain: EAGVAQSPRYKIIEKRQSVAFWCNPISGHATLYWYQQILGQGPKLLIQFQNNGVVDDSQLPKDRFSAERLKGVDSTLKIQPAKLEDSAVYLCASSLVRGSHEQYFGPGTRLTVT.

The chain links TRBV10-3 to TRBJ2-7; D gene uncertain. V lost 2 bases and J lost 7, with 12 bases in between. Germline values: CDR1 ENHRY, CDR2 SYGVKD. The CDR3 has 13 residues. For the CDR3, the DNA is TGTGCCATCAGTGAGGCCCTCGAGGATGAGCAGTACTTC. As protein: CAISEALEDEQYF.

Only a few counts were recorded for this clonotype. The chain couples TRBV28 to TRBJ2-3, with D possibly TRBD2 on 7 matching bases. V was trimmed by 2 bases and J by 1 base, leaving 13 bases between them. The CDR3 extends over 16 amino acids. The germline CDR1 and CDR2 sequences are MDHEN and SYDVKM. The CDR3 here is CASSLLGGPGTDTQYF. In DNA, the CDR3 is TGTGCCAGCAGTTTACTCGGGGGGCCCGGCACAGATACGCAGTATTTT.

The chain combines TRBV4-3 with TRBJ1-4; D gene unclear. The CDR3 runs to 16 residues. Germline lookup yields CDR1 LGHNA and CDR2 YSLEER. V was pared by 1 base and J by 7 bases, with 16 bases between. Here the CDR3 DNA reads TGCGCCAGCAGCCAAGTATCGGGGAGTACGAGTGAAAAACTGTTTTTT. Its protein is CASSQVSGSTSEKLFF.

V usage is TRBV12-3 or TRBV12-4 and J usage is TRBJ1-1; unclear D gene. V shed 8 bases and J shed 5 bases, with 15 bases lying between them. CDR3 length equals 13 residues. CDR3 in DNA: TGTGCCAGCCTCAACGATGGAGTGACTGAAGCTTTCTTT. This gives the protein CASLNDGVTEAFF.

A single count supports this clonotype. CDR3: CASSLASSGNTEAFF. The CDR3 nucleotides are TGCGCCAGCAGCTTGGCCTCCTCAGGGAACACTGAAGCTTTCTTT. The J gene is TRBJ1-1, the V gene TRBV5-1; D call uncertain. Germline CDR1 SGHRS, CDR2 YFSETQ. This CDR3 is built from 15 residues. Trimming took off 0 bases at V and 1 base at J, with 10 bases between the two ends. The full variable domain, with the rest looked up from reference TRBV5-1 and TRBJ1-1, is KAGVTQTPRYLIKTRGQQVTLSCSPISGHRSVSWYQQTPGQGLQFLFEYFSETQRNKGNFPGRFSGRQFSNSRSEMNVSTLELGDSALYLCASSLASSGNTEAFFGQGTRLTVV.

This chain connects TRBV6-6 to TRBJ1-1, with 10 bases fitting TRBD1. V lost 7 bases, J lost 7 bases, and 9 bases stayed unmatched. The CDR3 covers 14 residues. The germline V gene encodes CDR1 MNHNY and CDR2 SVGAGI (reference sequence). CDR3 DNA sequence: TGTGCCAGCAACGACAGGGGGCTTGGGAGTGAAGCTTTCTTT. It is translated as CASNDRGLGSEAFF.

V usage is TRBV15 and J usage is TRBJ2-5; 8 nucleotides align to TRBD1. The J call is doubtful: the DNA matches TRBJ2-7 better. CDR1 LNHNV and CDR2 YYDKDF come from the germline V gene (reference sequence). The CDR3 consists of 15 residues. The CDR3 region is CATSRHPGQGNEQYF. For the CDR3, the DNA is TGTGCCACCAGCAGGCACCCCGGACAGGGTAACGAGCAGTACTTC.

The rearrangement joins TRBV20-1 to TRBJ2-5; TRBD2 is a possible D gene (6 bases). Germline CDR1 DFQATT, CDR2 SNEGSKA (reference sequence). Trimming removed 7 bases from V and 6 bases from J, with 12 bases in between. The CDR3 is 11 amino acids. The CDR3 DNA follows: TGCAGTGGGGACTGGGAGAAGACCCAGTACTTC. Translating gives CSGDWEKTQYF.

This chain uses TRBV9 with TRBJ2-1; TRBD1 agrees at 9 bases. Losses at the gene ends were 3 bases for V and 7 bases for J; bases not matched to a gene: 14. CDR3 length: 17 amino acids. CDR1 is SGDLS and CDR2 is YYNGEE in the germline V gene. The CDR3 sequence: CASSAFRTGGLRNEQFF. The CDR3 DNA reads as TGTGCCAGCAGCGCCTTCCGTACAGGGGGCCTTAGGAATGAGCAGTTCTTC.

The chain couples TRBV29-1 to TRBJ2-3, with 8 bases identical to TRBD2. The V and J ends lost 3 bases and 5 bases, in that order; junction bases with no gene match: 10. Germline V gene sequence: CDR1 SQVTM, CDR2 ANQGSEA. CDR3 length equals 15 residues. The DNA of the CDR3 is TGCAGCGTTGAGAAGGAGGGCGGGAGGCGAGATACGCAGTATTTT. This translates into CSVEKEGGRRDTQYF.

A word on this clonotype: A much larger clone sits a single nucleotide away, making a read error possible. This chain uses TRBV20-1 with TRBJ2-3; unclear D gene. The CDR3 contains 11 residues. V was pared by 6 bases and J by 10 bases, with 14 bases between. CDR1 and CDR2 (germline): DFQATT, SNEGSKA (reference sequence). CDR3 nucleotide sequence: TGCAGTGCCCCCGCAGGCGATGCGCAGTATTTT. Protein: CSAPAGDAQYF.